The rows below give T cell receptor beta chains drawn from one sample of a study of OX40 agonist ivuxolimab in advanced cancers. The assay was immunoSEQ multiplex PCR, and TCRdb's table has in-frame clones only and misses some. The table records 45,000 to 60,000 clones, about 92% of them present only once. The material was CD4+ or CD8+ T cells sorted from blood, obtained in a trial of the OX40 agonist ivuxolimab. Receptors originate from an adult with an advanced solid tumor such as melanoma, head and neck, liver or kidney cancer. Each CDR3 is given with its conserved first and last residue. The D gene is left open where the match is weak.

J gene	V gene	D gene	CDR3 DNA	CDR3 protein
TRBJ1-2	TRBV28	TRBD1	TGTGCCAGCAGACACCCGGGACAGGGGTATAGCTATGGCTACACCTTC	CASRHPGQGYSYGYTF
TRBJ1-1	TRBV7-6	NA	TGTGCCAGCAGCCCTGAAAAAGCTTTCTTT	CASSPEKAFF
TRBJ2-1	TRBV9	TRBD2	TGTGCCAGCAGCCCAGGACTAGCTCTCAATGAGCAGTTCTTC	CASSPGLALNEQFF
TRBJ2-7	TRBV4-3	NA	TGCGCCAGCAGCCAAGAGAGGGGGGGAGGCTACGAGCAGTACTTC	CASSQERGGGYEQYF
TRBJ2-2	TRBV13	NA	TGTGCCAGCAGCGTGACGAACACCGGGGAGCTGTTTTTT	CASSVTNTGELFF
TRBJ2-3	TRBV7-9	NA	TGTGCCAGCAGCTTAGATGGACAGCCCCAGAATTTT	CASSLDGQPQNF
TRBJ2-5	TRBV27	NA	TGTGCCAGCAGTCCCACTTCCTATGGGGTGGGCCAAGAGACCCAGTACTTC	CASSPTSYGVGQETQYF
TRBJ2-2	TRBV7-9	TRBD2	TGTGCCAGCATCGTACGGGGGGAGCCTACCGGGGAGCTGTTTTTT	CASIVRGEPTGELFF
TRBJ1-2	TRBV7-9	NA	TGTGCCAGCAGCTCCGGGACCACATATGGCTACACCTTC	CASSSGTTYGYTF
TRBJ2-7	TRBV7-2	NA	TGTGCCAGCAGCAGCCATGAAAACGAGCAGTACTTC	CASSSHENEQYF
TRBJ2-1	TRBV7-2	TRBD1	TGTGCCAGCAGCTTAACAGGGGGACGATGGGATGAGCAGTTCTTC	CASSLTGGRWDEQFF
TRBJ1-2	TRBV10-3	NA	TGTGCCATCAGTGAGATCGGCTACTACACCTTC	CAISEIGYYTF
TRBJ1-5	TRBV7-2	NA	TGTGCCAGCAGCTTAGCAGGGTATAGCAATCAGCCCCAGCACTTT	CASSLAGYSNQPQHF
TRBJ2-1	TRBV4-1	NA	TGCGCCAGCAGCCAAGTTTCGGGGAATGAGCAGTTCTTC	CASSQVSGNEQFF
TRBJ2-1	TRBV30	NA	TGTGCCTGGAGGGGAGCCGATTATAATGAGCAGTTCTTC	CAWRGADYNEQFF